Presented here are 21 T cell receptor beta chains from one specimen sequenced in a study of patients and donors after allogeneic stem cell transplantation (dated by TCRdb to about 2020). Receptors were amplified or captured by RT-PCR. The sequencer listed for this sample is NextSeq 550. Starting from the raw public reads, TCRdb applied fastp trimming at Q25, assembled clones with MiXCR and retained in-frame beta chains. Each entry merges the rows of one CDR3 protein and shows their most common DNA and genes. This sample holds over 150,000 distinct CDR3 sequences; 35% to 50% were observed only once. The ten largest clonotypes hold 33% of the sample. The material sequenced was blood, either unsorted or a sorted T cell fraction (not recorded which). The receptors come from a human donor who was either an allogeneic HSCT recipient or a stem cell or donor lymphocyte infusion donor (not recorded which). It is not recorded whose cells these are; they may come from a transplant donor.

The CDR3 reads CASSATGTGTRYGYTF. The CDR3 DNA follows: TGTGCCAGCAGTGCGACCGGGACAGGGACCCGCTATGGCTACACCTTC. The chain employs TRBV6-1 and TRBJ1-2, with TRBD1 matching 9 bases. Germline-derived CDR1 and CDR2 are MNHNS and SASEGT. V lost 4 bases and J lost 4; bases outside the gene matches: 10. This CDR3 spans 16 amino acids.

This clonotype was counted between two and nine times. The chain recombines TRBV12-3 or TRBV12-4 with TRBJ1-2; 7 nucleotides agree with TRBD1. CDR3 size: 14 residues. J was trimmed by 10 bases and V by 5 bases; bases with no gene match: 13. CDR3 DNA sequence: TGTGCCAGCAGTCCCGCGTCCCTCGACAGGGACTACACCTTC. This encodes CASSPASLDRDYTF.

Only a few counts were recorded for this clonotype. The rearrangement links TRBV28 to TRBJ2-1; no reliable D call. This CDR3 region has 14 residues. V dropped 4 bases and J dropped 4 bases, with 11 bases sitting between them. In germline, CDR1 is MDHEN, CDR2 SYDVKM. The CDR3 DNA is TGTGCCAGCAGTTCCCATACCCTGTACAATGAGCAGTTCTTC. It yields the protein CASSSHTLYNEQFF.

This clonotype was seen only a few times. The gene calls are TRBV4-3 and TRBJ1-5; maybe TRBD1 (5 bases). Germline loops: CDR1 LGHNA, CDR2 YSLEER. V was pared by 0 bases and J by 5 bases, with 14 bases between. CDR3 size: 16 residues. CDR3 amino acids: CASSQEWDLGDQPQHF. CDR3 sequence (DNA): TGCGCCAGCAGCCAAGAATGGGACCTAGGGGATCAGCCCCAGCATTTT.

This chain joins TRBV6-5 and TRBJ2-3; D remains unclear. Germline V gene sequence: CDR1 MNHEY, CDR2 SVGAGI. V dropped 2 bases and J dropped 4 bases, with 10 bases sitting between them. There are 14 residues in the CDR3. The CDR3 sequence: CASSYTTTPDTQYF. The DNA for the CDR3 is TGTGCCAGCAGTTACACGACAACCCCAGATACGCAGTATTTT.

This clonotype has only a few counts. The chain uses TRBV29-1 and TRBJ2-1, with 10 nucleotides matching TRBD2. With 7 bases clipped from V and 3 bases from J, the junction kept 9 bases outside the gene matches. The CDR3 consists of 15 residues. The germline V gene has CDR1 SQVTM and CDR2 ANQGSEA. As DNA, the CDR3 is TGCAGCGCCCCTCTAGCGGGAGTTTACTACAATGAGCAGTTCTTC. Translation: CSAPLAGVYYNEQFF.

The J gene is TRBJ2-2, the V gene TRBV29-1; the D is unclear. The CDR3 has 12 amino acids. In germline, CDR1 is SQVTM, CDR2 ANQGSEA. Deletions cut 4 bases from V and 5 bases from J, with 8 bases between. In nucleotides, the CDR3 is TGCAGCGTTGTAATTAATACCGGGGAGCTGTTTTTT. This sequence encodes CSVVINTGELFF.

This chain uses TRBV27 with TRBJ2-4, with TRBD2 matching 7 bases. Germline V gene sequence: CDR1 MNHEY, CDR2 SMNVEV (reference sequence). This CDR3 has 15 residues. The V segment lost 2 bases and the J segment 0 bases; nucleotides outside the gene matches: 1. The CDR3 nucleotides read TGTGCCAGCAGTTTAGGGAGGGAAGCCAAAAACATTCAGTACTTC. It yields the protein CASSLGREAKNIQYF.

The rearrangement uses TRBV10-3 and TRBJ1-1; maybe TRBD1 (6 bases). Germline CDR1 ENHRY, CDR2 SYGVKD. Trimming took 2 bases from V and 3 from J, leaving 7 bases between them. The CDR3 runs to 13 residues. CDR3 loop: CAISERGDTEAFF. CDR3 nucleotide sequence: TGTGCCATCAGTGAGAGGGGGGACACTGAAGCTTTCTTT.

In its sample, this clonotype was seen a few times. The rearrangement links TRBV30 to TRBJ1-5; a possible D gene is TRBD1 (6 bases). The CDR3 runs 15 residues. Trimming pared 0 bases from V and 0 bases from J, leaving 9 bases between. CDR1 and CDR2 (germline): GTSNPN, SVGIG (reference sequence). The CDR3: CAWSVGAYSNQPQHF. As DNA, the CDR3 is TGTGCCTGGAGTGTGGGGGCGTATAGCAATCAGCCCCAGCATTTT.

The chain uses TRBV6-2 or TRBV6-3 and TRBJ2-7; TRBD2 agrees at 11 bases. With V trimmed by 0 bases and J by 1 base, 11 bases remained unmatched. There are 19 residues in the CDR3. CDR1 MNHEY and CDR2 SVGEGT come from the germline V gene. In nucleotides, the CDR3 is TGTGCCAGCAGTTACTCTTTCCTCACTACTAGCGGGAGATCCTACGAGCAGTACTTC. Translation gives CASSYSFLTTSGRSYEQYF.

V gene TRBV28 combines with J gene TRBJ2-3; no clear D. Per the germline V gene, CDR1 is MDHEN and CDR2 is SYDVKM. The CDR3 is made up of 18 amino acids. V lost 4 bases to trimming and J lost 4 bases, with 24 bases between them. CDR3 in amino acids: CASSSYRITKTVADTQYF. As DNA, the CDR3 is TGTGCCAGCAGTTCATACCGTATAACAAAGACGGTTGCAGATACGCAGTATTTT.

This clonotype has a handful of counts. V gene TRBV2 combines with J gene TRBJ1-2, with no clear D. V lost 8 bases to trimming and J lost 2 bases, with 18 bases between them. Germline V lookup: CDR1 SNHLY, CDR2 FYNNEI. The CDR3 length is 15 residues. Here the CDR3 DNA reads TGTGCCAGCTTGATGTGGCGGACCAACAACTATGGCTACACCTTC. This gives the protein CASLMWRTNNYGYTF.

The rearrangement uses TRBV12-3 or TRBV12-4 and TRBJ2-5, with TRBD2 matching over 7 bases. The CDR3 has 16 amino acids. Losses at the gene ends were 1 base for V and 5 bases for J; bases not matched to a gene: 10. DNA for the CDR3: TGTGCCAGCAGTTTAGAGCAACTAGCGCTTCGTGAGACCCAGTACTTC. Protein product: CASSLEQLALRETQYF.

The J gene is TRBJ2-3, the V gene TRBV5-6; D is ambiguous. Germline V CDR1 and CDR2: SGHDT, YYEEEE. The CDR3 covers 14 residues. V was shortened by 2 bases and J by 2 bases, with 9 bases between the two germline ends. This chain's CDR3 is CASSFGVATDTQYF. CDR3 DNA sequence: TGTGCCAGCAGCTTCGGCGTAGCCACAGATACGCAGTATTTT.

CDR3 in DNA: TGCAGTGCTAGAACCGGGACAGGGGGAAACACCATATATTTT. It encodes CSARTGTGGNTIYF. The rearrangement joins TRBV20-1 to TRBJ1-3; 9 bases map to TRBD1. Germline-derived CDR1 and CDR2 are DFQATT and SNEGSKA (reference sequence). The CDR3 totals 14 residues. J gave up 4 bases and V 2 bases, and 3 bases lay outside the gene matches.

This clonotype was detected a few times. CDR3 DNA: TGCGCCAGCAGCGTGGGGGGATTGGACACTGAAGCTTTCTTT. It specifies CASSVGGLDTEAFF. This chain connects TRBV5-1 to TRBJ1-1; possible D gene TRBD1, 5 bases. V lost 4 bases to trimming and J lost 3 bases, with 13 bases between them. CDR1 is SGHRS and CDR2 is YFSETQ in the germline V gene. The length of the CDR3 is 14 residues. Complete variable domain (other parts from reference TRBV5-1 and TRBJ1-1): KAGVTQTPRYLIKTRGQQVTLSCSPISGHRSVSWYQQTPGQGLQFLFEYFSETQRNKGNFPGRFSGRQFSNSRSEMNVSTLELGDSALYLCASSVGGLDTEAFFGQGTRLTVV.

The rearrangement links TRBV27 to TRBJ1-1; a weak D match, TRBD1 (5 bases). V lost 5 bases and J 1 base, leaving 11 bases between the germline ends. Germline V CDR1 and CDR2: MNHEY, SMNVEV (reference sequence). The CDR3 contains 14 residues. Written as DNA, the CDR3 is TGTGCCAGCAGTGGCTCGACAGCGAACACTGAAGCTTTCTTT. It codes for CASSGSTANTEAFF.

This clonotype was observed a handful of times. The chain combines TRBV29-1 with TRBJ1-1; no clear D gene. The V end lost 4 bases, the J end lost 1 base, and 13 bases lay between the germline ends. The CDR3 is 14 amino acids. Germline loops: CDR1 SQVTM, CDR2 ANQGSEA. The CDR3 DNA reads as TGCAGCGTTGTTTCCGGGGTGGGGAACACTGAAGCTTTCTTT. Its protein product is CSVVSGVGNTEAFF. The full variable domain, its missing parts supplied by reference TRBV29-1 and TRBJ1-1, is SAVISQKPSRDICQRGTSLTIQCQVDSQVTMMFWYRQQPGQSLTLIATANQGSEATYESGFVIDKFPISRPNLTFSTLTVSNMSPEDSSIYLCSVVSGVGNTEAFFGQGTRLTVV.

The chain carries TRBV9 and TRBJ2-3; D is unclear. Germline loops: CDR1 SGDLS, CDR2 YYNGEE. The CDR3 has 14 residues. Trimming took 3 bases from V and 3 from J, leaving 11 bases between them. Here the CDR3 reads CASSASPGTDTQYF. The CDR3 nucleotides read TGTGCCAGCAGCGCGAGCCCTGGGACAGATACGCAGTATTTT.

V and J are TRBV19 and TRBJ2-1, with TRBD1 identical over 9 bases. The junction had 6 bases not matched to a gene; V was cut back by 3 bases and J by 6 bases. CDR1 LNHDA and CDR2 SQIVND come from the germline V gene (reference sequence). The CDR3 contains 15 residues. In nucleotides, the CDR3 is TGTGCCAGTAGTATGGGACAGGGAGGAAGCAATGAGCAGTTCTTC. This encodes CASSMGQGGSNEQFF.